The entry below describes one T cell receptor beta chain. This sample is drawn from a study of blood T cell repertoires in COVID-19. V was clipped by 5 bases and J by 1 base; unmatched bases: 8. The CDR3 loop spans 16 amino acids. Per the germline V gene, CDR1 is MRHNA and CDR2 is SNTAGT. Sequenced by immunoSEQ multiplex PCR; TCRdb stores in-frame clones only, minus some. Of around 70,000 clones in the sample, roughly 84% were seen once. The sequence came from a woman aged 80 or over with active or convalescent COVID-19. Source material: peripheral blood. The chain couples TRBV6-4 to TRBJ1-3, with 7 nucleotides matching TRBD1. CDR3 residues: CASSSDREKSGNTIYF. DNA for the CDR3: TGTGCCAGCAGTAGCGACAGGGAGAAGTCTGGAAACACCATATATTTT.